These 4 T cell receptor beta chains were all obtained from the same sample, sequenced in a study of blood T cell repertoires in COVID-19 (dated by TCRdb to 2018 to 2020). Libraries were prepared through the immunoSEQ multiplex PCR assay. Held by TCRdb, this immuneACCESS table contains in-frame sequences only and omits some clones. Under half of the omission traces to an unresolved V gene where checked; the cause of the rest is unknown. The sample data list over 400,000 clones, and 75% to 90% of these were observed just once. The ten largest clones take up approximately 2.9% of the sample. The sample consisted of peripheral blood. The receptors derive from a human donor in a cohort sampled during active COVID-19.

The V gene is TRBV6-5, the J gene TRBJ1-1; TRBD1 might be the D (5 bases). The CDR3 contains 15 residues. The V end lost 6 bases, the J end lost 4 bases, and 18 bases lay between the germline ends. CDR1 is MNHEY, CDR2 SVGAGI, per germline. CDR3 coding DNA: TGTGCCAGCAGGACATCCTGGGACGGGGGCACTGAAGCTTTCTTT. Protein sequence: CASRTSWDGGTEAFF.

CDR3 sequence (DNA): TGCGCCAGCAGCTTAAGCGGCGGAGCGGACGCCTACGAGCAGTACTTC. It yields the protein CASSLSGGADAYEQYF. The genes are TRBV5-1 and TRBJ2-7, with D perhaps matching TRBD2 (5 bases). V was trimmed by 2 bases and J by 2 bases, leaving 17 bases between them. Germline CDR1 is SGHRS and CDR2 is YFSETQ. This CDR3 region has 16 residues.

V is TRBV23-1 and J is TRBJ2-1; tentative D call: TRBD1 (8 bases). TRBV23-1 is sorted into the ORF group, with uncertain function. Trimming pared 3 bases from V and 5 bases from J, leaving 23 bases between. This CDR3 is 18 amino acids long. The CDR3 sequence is CASSQCMRETGVNNEQFF. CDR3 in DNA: TGCGCCAGCAGTCAGTGTATGCGGGAGACAGGGGTGAACAATGAGCAGTTCTTC.

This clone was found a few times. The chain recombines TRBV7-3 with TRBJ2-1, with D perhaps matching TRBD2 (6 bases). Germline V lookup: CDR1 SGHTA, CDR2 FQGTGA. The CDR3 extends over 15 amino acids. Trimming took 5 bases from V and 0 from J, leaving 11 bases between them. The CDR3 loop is CASSRERYSYNEQFF. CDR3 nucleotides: TGTGCCAGCAGCCGGGAGCGCTACTCCTACAATGAGCAGTTCTTC. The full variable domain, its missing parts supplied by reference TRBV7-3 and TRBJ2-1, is GAGVSQTPSNKVTEKGKYVELRCDPISGHTALYWYRQSLGQGPEFLIYFQGTGAADDSGLPNDRFFAVRPEGSVSTLKIQRTERGDSAVYLCASSRERYSYNEQFFGPGTRLTVL.